Following are 14 T cell receptor beta chains from one sample sequenced in a study of blood T cell repertoires in COVID-19. Only in-frame clones appear in the TCRdb table, and some are missing; sequencing was by immunoSEQ multiplex PCR. The sample lists 150,000 to 200,000 clones; 74% were seen once. Sequencing was carried out using peripheral blood. The receptors derive from a woman of 80 years or more with acute or convalescent COVID-19.

The chain recombines TRBV28 with TRBJ1-2; D gene unclear. V lost 5 bases to trimming and J lost 8 bases, with 12 bases between them. The germline CDR1 and CDR2 sequences are MDHEN and SYDVKM. CDR3 length equals 12 residues. CDR3 coding DNA: TGTGCCAGCAGTCCACCCGAGGGCGGCTACACCTTC. This translates into CASSPPEGGYTF.

This chain uses TRBV7-9 with TRBJ1-5; possible D gene TRBD1, 5 bases. This CDR3 is 12 amino acids long. The V gene's germline CDR1 is SEHNR and CDR2 FQNEAQ (reference sequence). V lost 6 bases and J lost 7, with 10 bases in between. CDR3: CASRGVGQPQHF. The CDR3 bases are TGTGCCAGCAGAGGGGTAGGGCAGCCCCAGCATTTT.

On this clone: The same CDR3 also results from other DNA sequences found in this sample. V and J are TRBV7-8 and TRBJ2-7; 7 bases fit TRBD1. The CDR3 is made up of 14 amino acids. Germline V lookup: CDR1 SGHVS, CDR2 FQNEAQ. V lost 5 bases, J lost 6 bases, and 10 bases stayed unmatched. CDR3 in amino acids: CASSLRQGSGEQYF. The CDR3, as DNA: TGTGCCAGCAGCCTCCGACAGGGATCTGGCGAGCAGTACTTC.

The chain couples TRBV2 to TRBJ1-4, with a weak D call TRBD1 (5 bases). V gave up 6 bases and J gave up 9 bases, with 17 bases separating them. The CDR3 contains 14 residues. The germline V gene has CDR1 SNHLY and CDR2 FYNNEI. CDR3 protein: CASRPGILLQKLFF. The CDR3 DNA is TGTGCCAGCAGACCAGGGATCCTGCTACAAAAACTGTTTTTT.

The rearrangement uses TRBV3-1 (or the pseudogene TRBV3-2) and TRBJ1-6; D might be TRBD1 (6 bases). The CDR3 length is 16 residues. From germline, CDR1 is LGHDT and CDR2 YNNKEL (reference sequence). With 1 base removed from V and 8 bases from J, the gap between germline ends came to 15 bases. As DNA, the CDR3 is TGTGCCAGCAGCCAAGGGGTCGGCGCAGGGGATTCACCCCTCCACTTT. Translating gives CASSQGVGAGDSPLHF.

This clone has just a few counts. V gene TRBV15 combines with J gene TRBJ2-4; TRBD1 matches 8 bases. This CDR3 has 16 residues. Germline-derived CDR1 and CDR2 are LNHNV and YYDKDF (reference sequence). Losses at the gene ends were 3 bases for V and 6 bases for J; bases not matched to a gene: 10. The CDR3 coding sequence is TGTGCCACCAGCAGTCAGGACAGGGAGGTTAGAAACATTCAGTACTTC. This gives the protein CATSSQDREVRNIQYF.

The chain is built from TRBV20-1 and TRBJ2-5; D uncertain. V gave up 5 bases and J gave up 1 base, with 2 bases separating them. CDR3 length: 10 residues. The germline V gene encodes CDR1 DFQATT and CDR2 SNEGSKA (reference sequence). CDR3 protein: CSARQETQYF. Here the CDR3 DNA reads TGCAGTGCTCGCCAAGAGACCCAGTACTTC.

The chain carries TRBV5-1 and TRBJ1-1; the match to TRBD1 covers 8 bases. Per the germline V gene, CDR1 is SGHRS and CDR2 is YFSETQ. The CDR3 is 14 amino acids. Trimming removed 2 bases from V and 3 bases from J; junction bases left unmatched: 3. The CDR3 DNA sequence: TGCGCCAGCAGCTTCCAGGGGGCCGACACTGAAGCTTTCTTT. It encodes CASSFQGADTEAFF. The variable domain in full, completed from reference TRBV5-1 and TRBJ1-1, reads KAGVTQTPRYLIKTRGQQVTLSCSPISGHRSVSWYQQTPGQGLQFLFEYFSETQRNKGNFPGRFSGRQFSNSRSEMNVSTLELGDSALYLCASSFQGADTEAFFGQGTRLTVV.

This clone occurred a few times. This chain uses TRBV19 with TRBJ1-2; TRBD1 agrees at 8 bases. This CDR3 comprises 14 residues. CDR1 and CDR2 (germline): LNHDA, SQIVND (reference sequence). V lost 5 bases and J lost 7; bases outside the gene matches: 9. CDR3 nucleotides: TGTGCCAGTAGTCCGACAGGGGATCGATCTGGCTACACCTTC. Encoded protein: CASSPTGDRSGYTF. Using reference TRBV19 and TRBJ1-2 for the parts outside the CDR3, the full variable domain is DGGITQSPKYLFRKEGQNVTLSCEQNLNHDAMYWYRQDPGQGLRLIYYSQIVNDFQKGDIAEGYSVSREKKESFPLTVTSAQKNPTAFYLCASSPTGDRSGYTFGSGTRLTVV.

In nucleotides, the CDR3 is TGTGCCAGCAGTCTCGGTACCAGGGGATCGAACACCGGGGAGCTGTTTTTT. Its translation is CASSLGTRGSNTGELFF. The chain uses TRBV28 and TRBJ2-2; perhaps TRBD1 as D (6 bases). Trimming shortened V by 5 bases and J by 0 bases, and 16 bases separated the two germline ends. This CDR3 has 17 amino acids. Per germline, CDR1 MDHEN and CDR2 SYDVKM.

This clone was seen a handful of times. Other nucleotide sequences in the sample specify the same CDR3. J is TRBJ1-4 and V is TRBV18, with TRBD1 identical over 7 bases. V was clipped by 3 bases and J by 3 bases; unmatched bases: 1. There are 14 residues in the CDR3. The germline gives CDR1 KGHSH, CDR2 LQKENI. The CDR3 DNA sequence: TGTGCCAGCTCACCCACAGGGGCTAATGAAAAACTGTTTTTT. It translates to CASSPTGANEKLFF.

The V and J genes are TRBV29-1 and TRBJ2-3; D remains ambiguous. The CDR3 runs 14 residues. V gave up 4 bases and J gave up 6 bases, with 17 bases separating them. CDR1 and CDR2 (germline): SQVTM, ANQGSEA. The CDR3 DNA reads as TGCAGCGTTGGATGGCGGCCTCATTCGGATACGCAGTATTTT. This gives the protein CSVGWRPHSDTQYF.

The chain recombines TRBV28 with TRBJ1-1; 7 bases are a match to TRBD1. The germline CDR1 and CDR2 sequences are MDHEN and SYDVKM. V shed 5 bases, J shed 5 bases, and the junction held 14 bases outside the gene matches. The CDR3 runs to 16 residues. The CDR3 DNA reads as TGTGCCAGCAGTACACTGACAGGGAAAGGACGAACTGAAGCTTTCTTT. It codes for CASSTLTGKGRTEAFF.

This chain uses TRBV5-1 with TRBJ2-3; TRBD1 might be the D (6 bases). This CDR3 contains 14 residues. Trimming removed 4 bases at V and 2 bases at J, with 11 bases between. CDR1 and CDR2 from the germline V gene are SGHRS and YFSETQ. CDR3 region: CASSEGQDTDTQYF. CDR3 bases: TGCGCCAGCAGCGAGGGACAAGACACAGATACGCAGTATTTT.